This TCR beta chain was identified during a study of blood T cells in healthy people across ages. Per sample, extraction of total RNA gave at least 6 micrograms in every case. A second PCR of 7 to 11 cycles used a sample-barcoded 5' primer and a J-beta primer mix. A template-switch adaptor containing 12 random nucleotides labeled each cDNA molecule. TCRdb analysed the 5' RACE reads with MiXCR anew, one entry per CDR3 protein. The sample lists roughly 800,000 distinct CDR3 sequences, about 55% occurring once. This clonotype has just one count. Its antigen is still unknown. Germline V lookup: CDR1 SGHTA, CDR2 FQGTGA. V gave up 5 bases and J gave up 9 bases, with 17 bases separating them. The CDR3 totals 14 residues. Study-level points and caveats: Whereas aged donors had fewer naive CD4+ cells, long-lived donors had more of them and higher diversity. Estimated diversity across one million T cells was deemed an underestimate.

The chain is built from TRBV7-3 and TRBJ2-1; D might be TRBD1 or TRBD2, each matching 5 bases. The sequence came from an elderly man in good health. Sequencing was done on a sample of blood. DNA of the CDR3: TGTGCCAGCAGCGTAATCCCCGGGGCAAGTGAGCAGTTCTTC. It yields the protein CASSVIPGASEQFF.